This passage covers 27 T cell receptor beta chains from one sample sequenced in a study of blood T cell repertoires in COVID-19. Method: immunoSEQ multiplex PCR; TCRdb's copy keeps in-frame clones and lacks some. Altogether 200,000 to 250,000 clones are present, 75% to 90% being singletons, with the ten largest covering 3.7%. Sequencing input: PBMCs or T cells enriched from blood (not recorded which). All receptors derive from a woman aged 25-40 years who had been exposed to COVID-19.

The chain joins TRBV2 to TRBJ2-1; TRBD2 aligns across 8 bases. With 7 bases clipped from V and 8 bases from J, the junction kept 7 bases outside the gene matches. Germline V lookup: CDR1 SNHLY, CDR2 FYNNEI. This CDR3 comprises 13 residues. In DNA, the CDR3 is TGTGCCAGCACGGGACTAGGTTTCGATGAGCAGTTCTTC. This gives the protein CASTGLGFDEQFF.

This sequence joins TRBV4-1 and TRBJ1-1; no reliable D call. CDR1 and CDR2 (germline): MGHRA, YSYEKL. V lost 0 bases to trimming and J lost 3 bases, with 20 bases between them. The CDR3 has 18 amino acids. DNA for the CDR3: TGCGCCAGCAGCCAAGATCCTAACCCCTCGAGGGAGGACACTGAAGCTTTCTTT. Translated, it gives CASSQDPNPSREDTEAFF.

V gene TRBV19 combines with J gene TRBJ2-1, with 10 bases matching TRBD2. The trim removed 4 bases at V and 7 bases at J, leaving 10 bases unmatched. The CDR3 contains 16 residues. Germline CDR1 reads LNHDA; CDR2 reads SQIVND (reference sequence). The CDR3 region has the DNA TGTGCCAGTAGTAGAAACCCAGCGGGAGGGAATAATGAGCAGTTCTTC. It codes for CASSRNPAGGNNEQFF.

The V and J genes are TRBV4-2 and TRBJ2-5; TRBD2 is a possible D gene (6 bases). Germline CDR1 reads LGHNA; CDR2 reads YNFKEQ. V dropped 0 bases and J dropped 4 bases, with 15 bases sitting between them. The CDR3 is made up of 16 amino acids. This chain's CDR3 is CASSQDRRGRGETQYF. Here the CDR3 DNA reads TGTGCCAGCAGCCAAGATAGGAGGGGAAGGGGAGAGACCCAGTACTTC.

The chain employs TRBV3-1 (or the pseudogene TRBV3-2) and TRBJ2-1; TRBD2 agrees at 7 bases. The CDR3 sequence is 14 residues long. V trimming: 3 bases; J trimming: 9 bases; junction bases outside the gene matches: 8. Germline loops: CDR1 LGHDT, CDR2 YNNKEL (reference sequence). CDR3 sequence reads: CASSQGAGWGEQFF. The CDR3 DNA reads as TGTGCCAGCAGCCAGGGAGCGGGATGGGGTGAGCAGTTCTTC.

The chain has TRBV30 and TRBJ2-7; 9 bases align to TRBD1. Germline V lookup: CDR1 GTSNPN, CDR2 SVGIG (reference sequence). CDR3 length: 12 residues. V was clipped by 5 bases and J by 3 bases; unmatched bases: 2. In DNA form, the CDR3 reads TGTGCCTGGGGGACAGGGATCTACGAGCAGTACTTC. Amino acid sequence: CAWGTGIYEQYF.

J is TRBJ2-7 and V is TRBV18; a weak D match, TRBD1 (6 bases). There are 16 residues in the CDR3. CDR1 is KGHSH and CDR2 is LQKENI in the germline V gene. V lost 3 bases and J 0 bases, leaving 15 bases between the germline ends. The CDR3, as DNA: TGTGCCAGCTCACCCACCCACAGGGCAGGCTCCTACGAGCAGTACTTC. It is translated as CASSPTHRAGSYEQYF. The complete variable domain, with remaining parts taken from reference TRBV18 and TRBJ2-7, reads NAGVMQNPRHLVRRRGQEARLRCSPMKGHSHVYWYRQLPEEGLKFMVYLQKENIIDESGMPKERFSAEFPKEGPSILRIQQVVRGDSAAYFCASSPTHRAGSYEQYFGPGTRLTVT.

The chain has TRBV7-6 and TRBJ2-4; 10 bases line up with TRBD2. Looked up from germline, CDR1 is SGHVS and CDR2 is FNYEAQ. The V and J ends lost 5 bases and 3 bases, in that order; junction bases with no gene match: 10. The CDR3 spans 17 residues. CDR3 DNA sequence: TGTGCCAGCAGCCCCCTCATTAGCGGGAGGTACAAAAACATTCAGTACTTC. Protein sequence: CASSPLISGRYKNIQYF. Combining the CDR3 with reference TRBV7-6 and TRBJ2-4 gives the whole variable domain GAGVSQSPRYKVTKRGQDVALRCDPISGHVSLYWYRQALGQGPEFLTYFNYEAQQDKSGLPNDRFSAERPEGSISTLTIQRTEQRDSAMYRCASSPLISGRYKNIQYFGAGTRLSVL.

V gene TRBV5-1 combines with J gene TRBJ2-7, with 9 nucleotides matching TRBD2. Trimming removed 1 base from V and 6 bases from J; junction bases left unmatched: 14. Germline lookup yields CDR1 SGHRS and CDR2 YFSETQ. The CDR3 length is 17 residues. The DNA of the CDR3 is TGCGCCAGCAGCTTGTCGGGACAAGGACTAGCGCTTCGCGAGCAGTACTTC. It codes for CASSLSGQGLALREQYF.

The V gene is TRBV6-4, the J gene TRBJ1-5; 12 bases are shared with TRBD1. Germline V CDR1 and CDR2: MRHNA, SNTAGT. The J segment lost 6 bases and the V segment lost 6 bases, leaving 12 bases of the junction unmatched. CDR3 size: 17 residues. The CDR3, as DNA: TGTGCCAGCAGAGACCGGGACAGGGGGCGCGGGAGTCAGCCCCAGCATTTT. Residues: CASRDRDRGRGSQPQHF.

This clone was observed a few times. This chain connects TRBV16 to TRBJ2-1, with D possibly TRBD1 on 6 matching bases. V shed 4 bases and J shed 6 bases, with 16 bases lying between them. The germline gives CDR1 KGHSY, CDR2 FQNENV. The CDR3 is 15 amino acids. CDR3 region: CASSPNPGQVNEQFF. CDR3 coding DNA: TGTGCCAGCAGCCCTAACCCGGGACAAGTCAATGAGCAGTTCTTC.

This sequence joins TRBV15 and TRBJ2-1; 8 positions match TRBD2. V gave up 1 base and J gave up 3 bases; unmatched junction bases: 5. The CDR3 consists of 16 residues. The germline V gene encodes CDR1 LNHNV and CDR2 YYDKDF (reference sequence). CDR3 nucleotide sequence: TGTGCCACCAGCAGAGGCAGCGGGAGTCACTACAATGAGCAGTTCTTC. Translating it yields CATSRGSGSHYNEQFF.

V and J are TRBV12-3 or TRBV12-4 and TRBJ1-5; D gene uncertain. This CDR3 is 13 amino acids long. Trimming left V 0 bases short and J 11 bases short, with 11 bases between. CDR3 protein: CASSLAGELAQHF. CDR3 sequence (DNA): TGTGCCAGCAGTTTAGCCGGGGAATTGGCCCAGCATTTT.

V gene TRBV5-4 combines with J gene TRBJ2-7; perhaps TRBD2 as D (5 bases). V lost 4 bases, J lost 2 bases, and 13 bases lay in between. CDR3 size: 14 residues. Germline values: CDR1 SGHNT, CDR2 YYREEE (reference sequence). The CDR3 DNA reads TGTGCCAGCAGCCCTAGGACTGGAACCTACGAGCAGTACTTC. It specifies CASSPRTGTYEQYF.

The chain employs TRBV7-8 and TRBJ2-3, with a tentative D call TRBD2 (6 bases). Looked up from germline, CDR1 is SGHVS and CDR2 is FQNEAQ. Between the trimmed V and J ends, which lost 0 bases and 3 bases, there was a span of 13 bases. CDR3 size: 16 residues. This chain's CDR3 is CASSLAMAGSTDTQYF. As DNA, the CDR3 is TGTGCCAGCAGCTTAGCGATGGCGGGAAGTACAGATACGCAGTATTTT.

The chain couples TRBV4-1 to TRBJ1-4; 7 bases align to TRBD1. Germline CDR1 and CDR2: MGHRA and YSYEKL. J was trimmed by 0 bases and V by 4 bases; bases with no gene match: 2. The CDR3 contains 15 residues. CDR3 residues: CASSLTGATNEKLFF. The CDR3 nucleotides read TGCGCCAGCAGCCTAACAGGGGCAACTAATGAAAAACTGTTTTTT.

This clone was seen a single time. The chain links TRBV5-1 to TRBJ1-1, with D unresolved. Trimming stripped 4 bases from V and 0 bases from J, with 13 bases between. The CDR3 consists of 15 residues. CDR1 and CDR2 (germline): SGHRS, YFSETQ. Here the CDR3 reads CASSRGGRMNTEAFF. The CDR3 bases are TGCGCCAGCAGCAGAGGTGGCAGAATGAACACTGAAGCTTTCTTT.

The rearrangement uses TRBV19 and TRBJ1-1, with D perhaps matching TRBD1 (5 bases). The germline CDR1 and CDR2 sequences are LNHDA and SQIVND (reference sequence). V dropped 8 bases and J dropped 1 base, with 11 bases sitting between them. CDR3 length: 13 residues. The CDR3 coding sequence is TGTGCCAGTTTTTCTAGGGGGAACACTGAAGCTTTCTTT. Its translation is CASFSRGNTEAFF.

The chain carries TRBV19 and TRBJ1-1; no clear D gene. Germline lookup yields CDR1 LNHDA and CDR2 SQIVND (reference sequence). The V end lost 0 bases, the J end lost 5 bases, and 7 bases lay between the germline ends. This CDR3 region has 13 residues. In nucleotides, the CDR3 is TGTGCCAGTAGTATAGACAGAAAGACTGAAGCTTTCTTT. Amino acids: CASSIDRKTEAFF.

This chain connects TRBV21-1 to TRBJ2-7; the table's TRBD1 call for D was not verified on the DNA. TRBV21-1 is a pseudogene. This CDR3 has 19 residues. The CDR3 here is CASSKPYKSGQGVSYEQYF. The CDR3, as DNA: TGTGCCAGCAGCAAACCTTACAAATCGGGACAGGGGGTTTCCTACGAGCAGTACTTC.

This clone was seen a handful of times. The chain has TRBV7-9 and TRBJ1-3; D remains unclear. The CDR3 extends over 14 amino acids. The germline V gene has CDR1 SEHNR and CDR2 FQNEAQ (reference sequence). Trimming stripped 4 bases from V and 4 bases from J, with 11 bases between. The chain's CDR3 is CASSYGRAGNTIYF. In DNA form, the CDR3 reads TGTGCCAGCAGCTATGGCAGAGCGGGAAACACCATATATTTT.

The V and J genes are TRBV3-1 (or the pseudogene TRBV3-2) and TRBJ2-1; 10 bases line up with TRBD2. After removal of 1 base from V and 9 bases from J, the junction contained 12 bases not matched to a gene. Germline assignment: CDR1 LGHDT and CDR2 YNNKEL (reference sequence). CDR3 length: 17 amino acids. The CDR3 is CASSQGVGLAENPEQFF. CDR3 bases: TGTGCCAGCAGCCAAGGAGTCGGACTAGCGGAAAATCCTGAGCAGTTCTTC.

The sample holds one count of this clone. This chain uses TRBV9 with TRBJ1-2; possible D gene TRBD1, 5 bases. Germline CDR1 and CDR2: SGDLS and YYNGEE. This CDR3 region has 13 residues. V was pared by 4 bases and J by 3 bases, with 10 bases between. For the CDR3, the DNA is TGTGCCAGCAGCTCTGGGGGGTACTATGGCTACACCTTC. It is translated as CASSSGGYYGYTF.

J is TRBJ2-3 and V is TRBV28; 9 bases are shared with TRBD2. The CDR3 spans 18 residues. After removal of 10 bases from V and 1 base from J, the junction contained 18 bases not matched to a gene. Germline lookup yields CDR1 MDHEN and CDR2 SYDVKM. The CDR3 loop is CATWGLLGREGGTDTQYF. CDR3 DNA sequence: TGTGCCACCTGGGGTCTTCTCGGGCGGGAGGGCGGCACAGATACGCAGTATTTT.

This sequence joins TRBV11-3 and TRBJ2-2; D gene unclear. The germline gives CDR1 SGHNT, CDR2 YENEEA. The CDR3 has 14 residues. V was cut by 1 base and J by 1 base, with 4 bases left in between. CDR3 sequence reads: CASSLAGNTGELFF. The CDR3 DNA reads TGTGCCAGCAGCTTAGCGGGGAACACCGGGGAGCTGTTTTTT.

This clone was seen a handful of times. The chain has TRBV7-2 and TRBJ2-1, with 7 bases fitting TRBD2. This CDR3 is built from 18 residues. V lost 1 base and J lost 8; bases outside the gene matches: 17. Germline V gives CDR1 SGHTA, CDR2 FQGNSA. The CDR3 spells CASSLDGGFGGSTYEQFF. The CDR3 DNA reads as TGTGCCAGCAGCTTAGATGGGGGGTTTGGCGGGAGTACCTATGAGCAGTTCTTC.

The CDR3 protein is CASRRVGANTGELFF. CDR3 bases: TGTGCCAGCCGACGGGTTGGGGCAAACACCGGGGAGCTGTTTTTT. The chain uses TRBV6-5 and TRBJ2-2; a weak D match, TRBD1 (5 bases). V was shortened by 8 bases and J by 2 bases, with 15 bases between the two germline ends. Germline lookup yields CDR1 MNHEY and CDR2 SVGAGI. This CDR3 has 15 residues.